This is a list of T cell receptor beta chains from one sample in a study of tumor-infiltrating lymphocytes in primary liver carcinoma. TCRdb independently ran MiXCR on the multiplex PCR reads; one entry per CDR3 protein. The sample has about 180,000 distinct CDR3 sequences, 60% seen once. The sample taken for sequencing was peripheral blood. The receptor source for this set is a man aged 35-49 years with primary liver carcinoma and hepatitis B virus infection. The CDR3 runs from the conserved cysteine through the conserved F or W. D genes are given only for firm matches. For some rows the clone size is stated as once, few or many, or as a class when expanded; others skip it.

clone_size	v_call	j_call	d_call	cdr3_aa	cdr3_nt
-	TRBV10-3	TRBJ2-6	-	CVISDAGQSSGANVLTF	TGTGTCATCAGTGATGCAGGACAGTCCTCTGGGGCCAACGTCCTGACTTTC
-	TRBV5-5	TRBJ2-7	TRBD1	CASSPAGTGEHEQYF	TGTGCCAGCAGCCCGGCCGGGACAGGGGAACACGAGCAGTACTTC
-	TRBV6-1	TRBJ2-7	-	CANSEMGYEQYF	TGTGCCAACAGTGAAATGGGCTACGAGCAGTACTTC
once	TRBV28	TRBJ2-1	-	CASSPVLQGNEQFF	TGTGCCAGCAGTCCCGTCCTACAGGGCAATGAGCAGTTCTTC
few	TRBV28	TRBJ2-3	-	CASKRDTSTQYF	TGTGCCAGCAAACGGGATACGTCTACGCAGTATTTT
-	TRBV11-1	TRBJ2-2	TRBD2	CASSRTSGRDTGELFF	TGTGCCAGTAGCAGGACTAGCGGGAGGGACACCGGGGAGCTGTTTTTT
once	TRBV28	TRBJ1-6	TRBD1	CASSLVAQGASPLHF	TGTGCCAGCAGTTTGGTGGCCCAGGGGGCTTCACCCCTCCACTTT
once	TRBV14	TRBJ2-3	-	CASSQDMTDTQYF	TGTGCCAGCAGCCAAGATATGACAGATACGCAGTATTTT
-	TRBV9	TRBJ2-7	TRBD1	CASSVSGQGLGEQYF	TGTGCCAGCAGCGTATCGGGACAGGGGCTAGGAGAGCAGTACTTC
-	TRBV10-3	TRBJ2-5	-	CANSVRLVGEVSQYF	TGTGCCAACAGTGTCCGACTAGTGGGGGAAGTGTCCCAGTACTTC
-	TRBV29-1	TRBJ2-3	-	CSVAGEHLGEYF	TGCAGCGTTGCAGGGGAACACCTCGGGGAGTATTTT
-	TRBV4-2	TRBJ2-7	-	CVSNQEAHEQYF	TGTGTCAGCAACCAAGAGGCCCACGAGCAGTACTTC
few	TRBV10-3	TRBJ2-2	-	CAISEEYIGGELFF	TGTGCCATCAGTGAGGAGTATATTGGCGGGGAGCTGTTTTTT
many	TRBV6-1	TRBJ2-7	-	CASRDANGDEQYF	TGTGCCAGCAGGGACGCTAACGGGGACGAGCAGTACTTC
-	TRBV12-3/TRBV12-4	TRBJ2-6	-	CASSLIQDGANVLTF	TGTGCCAGCAGTTTAATCCAGGATGGGGCCAACGTCCTGACTTTC
-	TRBV11-2	TRBJ2-1	-	CASSLEKENNEQFF	TGTGCCAGCAGCTTGGAGAAGGAGAACAATGAGCAGTTCTTC
once	TRBV6-6	TRBJ2-1	TRBD1	CASRSPGQGYEQFF	TGTGCCAGCAGGAGTCCGGGACAGGGATATGAGCAGTTCTTC
-	TRBV11-2	TRBJ2-5	-	CVSSNGTVGETQYF	TGTGTCAGCAGCAACGGGACGGTGGGAGAGACCCAGTACTTC
-	TRBV11-2	TRBJ2-3	TRBD2	CASGLGAGATTDTQYF	TGTGCCAGCGGCTTAGGGGCGGGAGCGACGACAGATACGCAGTATTTT
-	TRBV11-3	TRBJ2-1	TRBD2	CAGSLNSGGGEQFF	TGTGCCGGCAGCTTAAACAGCGGGGGTGGCGAGCAGTTCTTC
few	TRBV14	TRBJ2-7	TRBD2	CASSQSSSGSYEQYF	TGTGCCAGCAGCCAAAGTTCTAGCGGGAGCTACGAGCAGTACTTC
-	TRBV6-4	TRBJ2-3	-	CASEQEETDTQYF	TGTGCCAGCGAACAGGAAGAAACAGATACGCAGTATTTT
few	TRBV5-1	TRBJ2-3	TRBD1	CASSLFQGVIADTQYF	TGCGCCAGCAGCTTGTTCCAGGGGGTCATAGCAGATACGCAGTATTTT
-	TRBV29-1	TRBJ1-1	TRBD1	CSVRGTVGNTEAFF	TGCAGCGTCCGAGGGACAGTGGGGAACACTGAAGCTTTCTTT
-	TRBV10-3	TRBJ2-1	TRBD1	CAIRGQGSTKQFF	TGTGCCATCAGGGGACAGGGGTCTACTAAGCAGTTCTTC
-	TRBV12-3/TRBV12-4	TRBJ2-2	-	CASLRARSNTGELFF	TGTGCCAGCCTTCGCGCGCGGTCGAACACCGGGGAGCTGTTTTTT
-	TRBV4-2	TRBJ1-2	TRBD1	CASSRGQASPEGYTF	TGTGCCAGCAGCCGAGGACAGGCCTCACCGGAGGGCTACACCTTC
-	TRBV12-3/TRBV12-4	TRBJ1-4	TRBD1	CDSRDRGTNEKLFF	TGTGACAGCAGAGACAGGGGAACTAATGAAAAACTGTTTTTT
-	TRBV10-3	TRBJ1-1	-	CAISVGGNTEAFF	TGTGCCATCAGTGTGGGAGGTAACACTGAAGCTTTCTTT
few	TRBV2	TRBJ2-3	TRBD2	CASSGTSGRGGTDTQYF	TGTGCCAGCAGCGGGACTAGCGGGAGAGGGGGCACAGATACGCAGTATTTT
many	TRBV29-1	TRBJ1-1	TRBD1	CSVMGTGETEAFF	TGCAGCGTGATGGGGACAGGAGAAACTGAAGCTTTCTTT